Below, one T cell receptor beta chain is given with its context. Its matching antigen is unknown. These data belong to a study of cytomegalovirus exposure and HLA in healthy donors. At the level of the study: For the roughly 390 genotyped donors, more than 80% fell within the Caucasian-associated ancestry cluster. Study outcomes and limitations: According to an earlier analysis, most TCR beta V segments yielded productive rearrangements about 87% or about 30% of the time. Versus the approximately 720-donor mean, an Asian-associated ancestry cluster reportedly showed fewer N-insertions in a later analysis.

With 60 Vbeta and 13 Jbeta primers, the PCR was carried out. As processed by the authors: An analysis performed later counted around 86 million unique TCR beta chains (roughly 10 million of them shared). Here immunoSEQ multiplex PCR was the method, and the copy in TCRdb shows in-frame clones only, minus some. The DNA gave D and trimming, while V, J and clone size come from that table. The repertoire holds 150,000 to 200,000 clones, roughly 8.7% seen once, with 1% to 1.5% in the top ten. With 5 bases removed from V and 1 base from J, the gap between germline ends came to 12 bases. Looked up from germline, CDR1 is SNHLY and CDR2 is FYNNEI. The CDR3 contains 15 residues.

This chain uses TRBV2 with TRBJ1-5; no firm D call. Specimen: PBMCs. The sequence derives from a woman in her 30s in good health and CMV-seropositive. The CDR3 protein is CASSNRFESNQPQHF. The CDR3 bases are TGTGCCAGCAGTAATCGGTTTGAAAGCAATCAGCCCCAGCATTTT.